The rows below give T cell receptor beta chains drawn from one sample of a study of shared clonotypes between healthy human individuals. Clones were sequenced by immunoSEQ multiplex PCR, and TCRdb holds only the in-frame ones, with some missing. The sample has over a million clones, about 98.5% seen once; the top ten hold 0.36%. Sequencing was performed on naive CD4+ T cells sorted from blood. These receptors were obtained from a man younger than 45 in good health. Each CDR3 is given with its conserved first and last residue. The D gene is left open where the match is weak. Part of the rows lack a size; the others show once, few, many or a class for expanded clones.

j_call	v_call	clone_size	d_call	cdr3_aa	cdr3_nt
TRBJ2-1	TRBV19	NA	NA	CASSIVHNEQFF	TGTGCCAGTAGTATAGTACACAATGAGCAGTTCTTC
TRBJ1-2	TRBV10-2	NA	NA	CASSSDSLNYGYTF	TGCGCCAGCAGTTCCGACAGTCTTAACTATGGCTACACCTTC
TRBJ2-5	TRBV7-6	NA	TRBD1	CASRTGQETQYF	TGTGCCAGCCGGACAGGCCAAGAGACCCAGTACTTC
TRBJ2-2	TRBV10-1	NA	NA	CASSESTKPSNTGELFF	TGCGCCAGCAGTGAGTCTACAAAACCTTCGAACACCGGGGAGCTGTTTTTT
TRBJ2-2	TRBV5-5	NA	TRBD1	CASRGTGFGELFF	TGTGCCAGCAGAGGGACAGGGTTCGGGGAGCTGTTTTTT
TRBJ1-5	TRBV10-2	once	NA	CASSDRIGFQHF	TGCGCCAGCAGTGACCGAATCGGATTCCAGCATTTT
TRBJ2-7	TRBV4-3	NA	TRBD2	CASSQDIAGVNEQYF	TGCGCCAGCAGCCAAGATATAGCGGGAGTTAACGAGCAGTACTTC
TRBJ2-1	TRBV18	once	NA	CASSQGGMGLNEQFF	TGTGCCAGCTCCCAGGGCGGAATGGGTCTCAATGAGCAGTTCTTC
TRBJ2-2	TRBV7-8	once	NA	CASRTRTRELFF	TGTGCCAGCAGAACTAGGACCCGGGAGCTGTTTTTT
TRBJ2-1	TRBV27	NA	TRBD2	CASSLLGLAGGSSYNEQFF	TGTGCCAGCAGTTTACTGGGACTAGCGGGAGGGTCCTCCTACAATGAGCAGTTCTTC
TRBJ2-1	TRBV4-1	NA	NA	CASSQGPIPNEQFF	TGCGCCAGCAGCCAAGGACCTATTCCCAATGAGCAGTTCTTC
TRBJ2-7	TRBV7-9	NA	NA	CASSPGFFEQYF	TGTGCCAGCAGCCCGGGGTTCTTTGAGCAGTACTTC
TRBJ2-1	TRBV27	NA	NA	CASSLSIGQPYNEQFF	TGTGCCAGCAGTTTATCGATTGGACAGCCCTACAATGAGCAGTTCTTC
TRBJ2-3	TRBV27	once	NA	CASSRPGTDTQYF	TGTGCCAGTAGTCGTCCGGGAACAGATACGCAGTATTTT
TRBJ2-1	TRBV9	NA	TRBD2	CASSLQPGLAGGEQFF	TGTGCCAGCAGCTTACAACCGGGACTAGCGGGTGGGGAGCAGTTCTTC
TRBJ2-7	TRBV10-2	NA	NA	CASSESTRAEITGQYF	TGCGCCAGCAGTGAGTCGACTCGGGCAGAGATTACGGGGCAGTACTTC
TRBJ2-1	TRBV7-9	NA	NA	CASSLSTSSNEQFF	TGTGCCAGCAGCTTAAGTACTAGCTCGAATGAGCAGTTCTTC
TRBJ2-7	TRBV18	NA	NA	CASSPSRQATYEQYF	TGTGCCAGCTCACCAAGCCGGCAGGCCACCTACGAGCAGTACTTC
TRBJ2-1	TRBV7-3	NA	TRBD2	CASSSGTSSNEQFF	TGTGCCAGCAGCTCCGGGACTAGCTCCAATGAGCAGTTCTTC
TRBJ2-3	TRBV5-6	NA	TRBD2	CASSRGTSARLYTQYF	TGTGCCAGCAGCAGAGGGACTAGCGCCCGGCTTTATACGCAGTATTTT
TRBJ1-1	TRBV14	NA	NA	CASSPLTLDTEAFF	TGTGCCAGCAGCCCCCTGACTTTAGACACTGAAGCTTTCTTT
TRBJ1-4	TRBV25-1	NA	NA	CASSEFRATNEKLFF	TGTGCCAGCAGTGAATTCAGAGCAACTAATGAAAAACTGTTTTTT
TRBJ1-5	TRBV6-1	NA	TRBD1	CATTQGAYQPQHF	TGTGCCACCACTCAGGGGGCGTATCAGCCCCAGCATTTT
TRBJ2-1	TRBV11-3	NA	NA	CASSFVASEINEQFF	TGTGCCAGCAGTTTCGTGGCTAGCGAGATCAATGAGCAGTTCTTC
TRBJ1-5	TRBV27	NA	TRBD1	CASSPRGPEQPQHF	TGTGCCAGCAGTCCAAGGGGGCCGGAGCAGCCCCAGCATTTT
TRBJ2-3	TRBV5-1	NA	TRBD2	CASSPSTSGVKDTQYF	TGCGCCAGCAGCCCCTCTACTAGCGGAGTAAAAGATACGCAGTATTTT
TRBJ2-7	TRBV11-2	NA	TRBD2	CASSFPNLLAGGFLEQYF	TGTGCCAGCAGCTTCCCTAACCTACTAGCGGGAGGTTTCCTCGAGCAGTACTTC
TRBJ2-1	TRBV10-3	NA	NA	CAISEGGGQFF	TGTGCCATCAGTGAAGGAGGGGGGCAGTTCTTC
TRBJ1-5	TRBV6-5	NA	NA	CASSQGLASNQPQHF	TGTGCCAGCAGTCAGGGACTCGCTAGCAATCAGCCCCAGCATTTT
TRBJ2-2	TRBV28	NA	NA	CASSLLLGANTGELFF	TGTGCCAGCAGTTTACTCTTGGGAGCGAACACCGGGGAGCTGTTTTTT
TRBJ2-7	TRBV7-9	NA	TRBD1	CASSRGPGTAYEQYF	TGTGCCAGCAGCCGAGGGCCCGGGACAGCCTACGAGCAGTACTTC
TRBJ2-5	TRBV14	NA	NA	CASSQGGLFPPETQYF	TGTGCCAGCAGCCAAGGGGGACTTTTCCCCCCAGAGACCCAGTACTTC
TRBJ2-7	TRBV5-4	NA	TRBD1	CASSPGDRENEQYF	TGTGCCAGCAGCCCGGGGGACAGGGAAAACGAGCAGTACTTC
TRBJ2-3	TRBV7-3	NA	NA	CASSPQFMDTQYF	TGTGCCAGCAGCCCCCAATTTATGGATACGCAGTATTTT
TRBJ2-1	TRBV28	NA	TRBD2	CARPRTSARYNEQFF	TGTGCCCGACCCCGGACTAGCGCGAGGTACAATGAGCAGTTCTTC
TRBJ2-7	TRBV5-4	NA	TRBD2	CASRGGLGVSKQYF	TGTGCCAGCAGGGGCGGACTAGGGGTGTCGAAGCAGTACTTC
TRBJ2-7	TRBV6-6	NA	TRBD2	CATSGTSGRKQYF	TGTGCCACGTCCGGGACTAGCGGGAGGAAGCAGTACTTC
TRBJ1-2	TRBV5-1	NA	NA	CASSLMGSDGYTF	TGCGCCAGCAGCTTGATGGGGTCCGATGGCTACACCTTC
TRBJ2-7	TRBV12-2	once	NA	CASRFFETGAYEQYF	TGTGCAAGTCGCTTTTTTGAGACAGGAGCCTACGAGCAGTACTTC
TRBJ2-4	TRBV25-1	NA	NA	CASSDARAKNIQYF	TGTGCCAGCAGTGATGCCCGGGCCAAAAACATTCAGTACTTC
TRBJ2-1	TRBV19	NA	NA	CASSTPLRSVNEQFF	TGTGCCAGTAGTACCCCTCTCCGTTCTGTCAATGAGCAGTTCTTC
TRBJ2-1	TRBV7-2	NA	TRBD2	CASSPKGQVGRHSYNEQFF	TGTGCCAGCAGCCCGAAGGGCCAGGTCGGGAGGCATTCCTACAATGAGCAGTTCTTC
TRBJ2-7	TRBV4-1	once	TRBD2	CASSQVGGQSYEQYF	TGCGCCAGCAGCCAAGTGGGAGGGCAGAGCTACGAGCAGTACTTC
TRBJ2-1	TRBV4-1	NA	TRBD2	CASSQGLAGYYNEQFF	TGCGCCAGCAGCCAGGGACTAGCGGGGTACTACAATGAGCAGTTCTTC
TRBJ2-7	TRBV6-6	NA	TRBD1	CASRRTGDFYEQYF	TGTGCCAGCAGACGGACAGGGGATTTCTACGAGCAGTACTTC
TRBJ2-1	TRBV5-1	NA	TRBD1	CASRTGMGYNEQFF	TGCGCCAGCAGGACAGGGATGGGATACAATGAGCAGTTCTTC